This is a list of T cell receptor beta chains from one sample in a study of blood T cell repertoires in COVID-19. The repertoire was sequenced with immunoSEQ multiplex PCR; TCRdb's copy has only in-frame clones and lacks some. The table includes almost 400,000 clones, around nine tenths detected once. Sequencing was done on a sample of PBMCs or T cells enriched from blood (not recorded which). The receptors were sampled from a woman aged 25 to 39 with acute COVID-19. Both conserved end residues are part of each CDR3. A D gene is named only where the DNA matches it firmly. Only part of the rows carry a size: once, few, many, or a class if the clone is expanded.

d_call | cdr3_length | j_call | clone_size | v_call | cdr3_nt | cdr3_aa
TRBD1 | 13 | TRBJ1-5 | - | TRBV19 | TGTGCCAGTAGTACGGACAGGTTCCAGCCCCAGCATTTT | CASSTDRFQPQHF
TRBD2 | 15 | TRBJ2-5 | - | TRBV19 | TGTGCCAGTAGTATCCGGGGGGGGATTCAAGAGACCCAGTACTTC | CASSIRGGIQETQYF
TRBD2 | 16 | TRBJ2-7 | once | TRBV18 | TGTGCCAGCTCACCACCGGGACTAGCGGGGTCCTATGGGCAGTACTTC | CASSPPGLAGSYGQYF
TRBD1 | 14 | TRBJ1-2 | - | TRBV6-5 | TGTGCCAGCAGACCCACAGGGGCTATATATGGCTACACCTTC | CASRPTGAIYGYTF
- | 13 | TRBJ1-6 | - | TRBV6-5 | TGTGCCAGCATGGCGCAGGGTAATTCACCCCTCCACTTT | CASMAQGNSPLHF
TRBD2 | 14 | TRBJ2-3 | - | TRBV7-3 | TGTGCCAGCAGCCGGGGAGGGGATCCAGATACGCAGTATTTT | CASSRGGDPDTQYF
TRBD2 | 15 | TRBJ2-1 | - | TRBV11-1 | TGTGCCAGCAGCTTTCTTAGCGGGGGGGCCAGGGAGCAGTTCTTC | CASSFLSGGAREQFF
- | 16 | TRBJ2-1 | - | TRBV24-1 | TGTGCCACCAGTCCCCCTAGCGTAAGCTCCTACAATGAGCAGTTCTTC | CATSPPSVSSYNEQFF
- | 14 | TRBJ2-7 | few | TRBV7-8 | TGTGCCAGCAGCTTAACGGGACAAACCTACGAGCAGTACTTC | CASSLTGQTYEQYF
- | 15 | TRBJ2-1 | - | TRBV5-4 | TGTGCCAGCAGCCAAGAGGGTTCTGTCAGGAATGAGCAGTTCTTC | CASSQEGSVRNEQFF
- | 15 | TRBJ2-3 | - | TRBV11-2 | TGTGCCAGCAGCTTAGTGGCGGGGTCCACAGATACGCAGTATTTT | CASSLVAGSTDTQYF
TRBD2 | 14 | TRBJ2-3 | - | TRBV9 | TGTGCCAGCGCGCCATACGGTTTAGCGGGTACGCAGTATTTT | CASAPYGLAGTQYF
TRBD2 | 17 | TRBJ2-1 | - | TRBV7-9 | TGTGCCAGCAGCTTACCCCATGTCGGGGGGATTAACAATGAGCAGTTCTTC | CASSLPHVGGINNEQFF
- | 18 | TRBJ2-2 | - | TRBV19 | TGTGCCAGTAAACAATCCCCCGGTACAGGCCTTAACACCGGGGAGCTGTTTTTT | CASKQSPGTGLNTGELFF
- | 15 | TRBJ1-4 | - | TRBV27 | TGTGCCAGCAGCTCCGACAGGCGGACAGACCTCGTACTGTTTTTT | CASSSDRRTDLVLFF
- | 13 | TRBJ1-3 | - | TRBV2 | TGTGCCAGCAGTGTAAGGGGTGGAAACACCATATATTTT | CASSVRGGNTIYF
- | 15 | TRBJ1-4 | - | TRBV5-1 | TGCGCCAGCAGCTTGCGGGCAGGGATGAATGAAAAACTGTTTTTT | CASSLRAGMNEKLFF
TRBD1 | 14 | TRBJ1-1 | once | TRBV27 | TGTGCCAGCAGCCGGGCAGGGGGTGGGCCTGAAGCTTTCTTT | CASSRAGGGPEAFF
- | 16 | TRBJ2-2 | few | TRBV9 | TGTGCCAGCAGCTCCATGCGAGATCGGGACACCGGGGAGCTGTTTTTT | CASSSMRDRDTGELFF
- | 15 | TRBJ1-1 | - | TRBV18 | TGTGCCAGCTCCCCGACCGGGACACTGAACACTGAAGCTTTCTTT | CASSPTGTLNTEAFF
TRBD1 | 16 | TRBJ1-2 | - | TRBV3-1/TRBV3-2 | TGTGCCAGCAGCTCCCCAAACAGGGGGTTTGACTATGGCTACACCTTC | CASSSPNRGFDYGYTF
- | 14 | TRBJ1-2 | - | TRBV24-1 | TGTGCCACCAGTGATCCCGACAGGTCCTATGGCTACACCTTC | CATSDPDRSYGYTF
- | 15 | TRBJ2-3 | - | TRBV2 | TGTGCCAGCAGCGCTCCAGGGATTGGGGGGGATACGCAGTATTTT | CASSAPGIGGDTQYF
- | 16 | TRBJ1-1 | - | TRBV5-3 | TGTGCCAGAAGCTTGCGGACCAGGGGACTGAACACTGAAGCTTTCTTT | CARSLRTRGLNTEAFF
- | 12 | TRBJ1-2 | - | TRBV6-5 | TGTGCCAGCAGAACAGGGACCTATGGCTACACCTTC | CASRTGTYGYTF
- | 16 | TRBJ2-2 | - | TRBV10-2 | TGCGCCAGCAGTGAGTCGGGGAGGAGGGCTACCGGGGAGCTGTTTTTT | CASSESGRRATGELFF